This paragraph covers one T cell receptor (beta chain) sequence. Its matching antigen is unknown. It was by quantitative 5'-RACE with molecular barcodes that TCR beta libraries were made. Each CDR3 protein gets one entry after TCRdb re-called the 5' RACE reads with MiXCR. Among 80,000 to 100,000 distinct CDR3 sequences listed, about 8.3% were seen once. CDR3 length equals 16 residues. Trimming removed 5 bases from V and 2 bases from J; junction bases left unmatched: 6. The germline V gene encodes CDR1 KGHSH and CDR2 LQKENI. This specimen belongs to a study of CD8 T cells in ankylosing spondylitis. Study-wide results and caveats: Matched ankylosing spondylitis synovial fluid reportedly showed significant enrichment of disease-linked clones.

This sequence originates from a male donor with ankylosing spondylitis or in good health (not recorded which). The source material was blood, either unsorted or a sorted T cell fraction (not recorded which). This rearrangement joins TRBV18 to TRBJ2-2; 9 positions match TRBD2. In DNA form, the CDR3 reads TGTGCCAGCTCATCCCTAGCGGGATCAAACACCGGGGAGCTGTTTTTT. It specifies CASSSLAGSNTGELFF.